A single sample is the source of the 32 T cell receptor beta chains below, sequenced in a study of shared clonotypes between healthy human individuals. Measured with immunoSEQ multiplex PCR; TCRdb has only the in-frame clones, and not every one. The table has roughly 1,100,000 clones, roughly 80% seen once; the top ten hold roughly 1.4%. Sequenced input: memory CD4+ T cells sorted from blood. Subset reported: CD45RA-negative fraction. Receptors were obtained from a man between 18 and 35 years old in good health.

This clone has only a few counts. The CDR3 here is CASSPRLGRDTEAFF. CDR3 DNA sequence: TGTGCCAGCAGTCCCCGTTTAGGGAGGGACACTGAAGCTTTCTTT. This chain uses TRBV6-5 with TRBJ1-1; D not certain. Trimming removed 5 bases from V and 3 bases from J, with 16 bases in between. Germline assignment: CDR1 MNHEY and CDR2 SVGAGI. The CDR3 totals 15 residues.

CDR3 sequence (DNA): TGTGCCGGTTCGGACCAGGCCCGTGGCTACACCTTC. This encodes CAGSDQARGYTF. V is TRBV2 and J is TRBJ1-2; D is ambiguous. The CDR3 is made up of 12 amino acids. Looked up from germline, CDR1 is SNHLY and CDR2 is FYNNEI. V shed 11 bases and J shed 7 bases, with 17 bases lying between them.

CDR3 in DNA: TGTGCCAGCACCTACCGGGTACCCTACGAGCAGTACTTC. Residues: CASTYRVPYEQYF. This sequence joins TRBV9 and TRBJ2-7, with D uncertain. There are 13 residues in the CDR3. V was pared by 6 bases and J by 2 bases, with 12 bases between. Germline CDR1 and CDR2: SGDLS and YYNGEE.

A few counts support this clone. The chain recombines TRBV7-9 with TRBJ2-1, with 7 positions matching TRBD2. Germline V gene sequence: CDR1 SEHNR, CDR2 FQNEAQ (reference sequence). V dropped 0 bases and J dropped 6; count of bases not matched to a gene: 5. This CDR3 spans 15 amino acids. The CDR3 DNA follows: TGTGCCAGCAGCTTAGCCCTAGCGGAGGGCAATGAGCAGTTCTTC. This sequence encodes CASSLALAEGNEQFF.

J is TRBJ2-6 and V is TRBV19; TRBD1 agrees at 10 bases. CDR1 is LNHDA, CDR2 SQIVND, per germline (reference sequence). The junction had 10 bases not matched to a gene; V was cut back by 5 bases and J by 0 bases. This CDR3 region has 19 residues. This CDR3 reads CASSVGDRGSGSGANVLTF. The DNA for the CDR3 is TGTGCCAGTAGTGTGGGGGACAGGGGATCCGGCTCTGGGGCCAACGTCCTGACTTTC.

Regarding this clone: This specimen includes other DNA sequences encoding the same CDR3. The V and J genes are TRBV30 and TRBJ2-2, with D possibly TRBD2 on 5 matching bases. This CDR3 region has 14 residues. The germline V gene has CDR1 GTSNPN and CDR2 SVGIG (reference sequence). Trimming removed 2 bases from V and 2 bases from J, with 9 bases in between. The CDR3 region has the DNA TGTGCCTGGAGTCGGGATTCAAACACCGGGGAGCTGTTTTTT. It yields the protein CAWSRDSNTGELFF.

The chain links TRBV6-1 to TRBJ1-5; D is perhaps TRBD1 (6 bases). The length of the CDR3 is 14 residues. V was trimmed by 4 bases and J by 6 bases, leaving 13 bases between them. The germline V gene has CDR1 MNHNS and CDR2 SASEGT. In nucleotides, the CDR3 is TGTGCCAGCAGTGCGGGGGGACATGGTCAGCCCCAGCATTTT. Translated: CASSAGGHGQPQHF.

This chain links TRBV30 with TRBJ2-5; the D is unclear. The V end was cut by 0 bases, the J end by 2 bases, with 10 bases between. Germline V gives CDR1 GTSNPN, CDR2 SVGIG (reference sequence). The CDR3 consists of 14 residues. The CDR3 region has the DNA TGTGCCTGGAGTGTACTCTCACTTCAAGAGACCCAGTACTTC. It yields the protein CAWSVLSLQETQYF. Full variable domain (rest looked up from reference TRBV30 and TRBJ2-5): SQTIHQWPATLVQPVGSPLSLECTVEGTSNPNLYWYRQAAGRGLQLLFYSVGIGQISSEVPQNLSASRPQDRQFILSSKKLLLSDSGFYLCAWSVLSLQETQYFGPGTRLLVL.

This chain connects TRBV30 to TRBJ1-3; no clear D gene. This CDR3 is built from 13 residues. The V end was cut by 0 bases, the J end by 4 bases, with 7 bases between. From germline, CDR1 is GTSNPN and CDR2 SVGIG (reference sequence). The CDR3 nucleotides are TGTGCCTGGAGTGTAAATAACGGAAACACCATATATTTT. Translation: CAWSVNNGNTIYF.

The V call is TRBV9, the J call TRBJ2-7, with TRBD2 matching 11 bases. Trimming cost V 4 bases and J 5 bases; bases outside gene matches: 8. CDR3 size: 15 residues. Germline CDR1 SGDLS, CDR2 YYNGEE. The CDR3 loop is CASSPSTSGSNEQYF. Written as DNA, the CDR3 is TGTGCCAGCAGCCCCAGTACTAGCGGGAGTAACGAGCAGTACTTC.

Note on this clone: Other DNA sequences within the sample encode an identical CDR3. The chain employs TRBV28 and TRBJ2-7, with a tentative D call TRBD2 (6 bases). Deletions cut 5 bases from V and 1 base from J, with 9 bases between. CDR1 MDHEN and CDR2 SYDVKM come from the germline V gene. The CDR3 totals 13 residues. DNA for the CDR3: TGTGCCAGCAGTCGGGACTCGTCCTACGAGCAGTACTTC. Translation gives CASSRDSSYEQYF. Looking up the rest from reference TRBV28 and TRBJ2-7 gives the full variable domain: DVKVTQSSRYLVKRTGEKVFLECVQDMDHENMFWYRQDPGLGLRLIYFSYDVKMKEKGDIPEGYSVSREKKERFSLILESASTNQTSMYLCASSRDSSYEQYFGPGTRLTVT.

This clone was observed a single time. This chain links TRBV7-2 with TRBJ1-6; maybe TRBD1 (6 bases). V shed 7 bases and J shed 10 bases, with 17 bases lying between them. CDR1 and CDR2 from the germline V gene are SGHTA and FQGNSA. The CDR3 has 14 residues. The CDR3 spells CASNKEGGRSPLHF. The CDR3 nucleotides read TGTGCCAGCAACAAAGAGGGGGGAAGATCACCCCTCCACTTT.

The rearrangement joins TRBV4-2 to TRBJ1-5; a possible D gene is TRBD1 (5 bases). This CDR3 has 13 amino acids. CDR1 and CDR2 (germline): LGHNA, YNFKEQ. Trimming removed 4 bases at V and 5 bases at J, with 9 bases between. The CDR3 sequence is CASSPQTDQPQHF. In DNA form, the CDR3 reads TGTGCCAGCAGCCCACAGACAGATCAGCCCCAGCATTTT.

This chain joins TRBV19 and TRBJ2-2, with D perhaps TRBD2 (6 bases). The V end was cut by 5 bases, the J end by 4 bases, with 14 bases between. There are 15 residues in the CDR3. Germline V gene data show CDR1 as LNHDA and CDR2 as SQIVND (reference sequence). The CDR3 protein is CASSSGGRSTGELFF. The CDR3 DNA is TGTGCCAGTAGTTCAGGAGGGCGGAGCACCGGGGAGCTGTTTTTT. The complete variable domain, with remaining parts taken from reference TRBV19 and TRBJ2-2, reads DGGITQSPKYLFRKEGQNVTLSCEQNLNHDAMYWYRQDPGQGLRLIYYSQIVNDFQKGDIAEGYSVSREKKESFPLTVTSAQKNPTAFYLCASSSGGRSTGELFFGEGSRLTVL.

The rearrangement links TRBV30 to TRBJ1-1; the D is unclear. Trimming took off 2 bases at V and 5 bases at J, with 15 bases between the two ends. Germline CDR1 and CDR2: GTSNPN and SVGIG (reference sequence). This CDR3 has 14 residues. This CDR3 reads CAWSIKGSGTEAFF. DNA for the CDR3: TGTGCCTGGAGTATTAAGGGAAGCGGGACTGAAGCTTTCTTT.

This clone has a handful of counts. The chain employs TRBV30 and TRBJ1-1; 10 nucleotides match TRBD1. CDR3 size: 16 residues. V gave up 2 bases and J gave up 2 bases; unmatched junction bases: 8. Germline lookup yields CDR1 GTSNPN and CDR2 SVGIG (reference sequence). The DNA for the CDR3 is TGTGCCTGGAGTCGGACGGGACAGGGGACTAACACTGAAGCTTTCTTT. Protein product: CAWSRTGQGTNTEAFF.

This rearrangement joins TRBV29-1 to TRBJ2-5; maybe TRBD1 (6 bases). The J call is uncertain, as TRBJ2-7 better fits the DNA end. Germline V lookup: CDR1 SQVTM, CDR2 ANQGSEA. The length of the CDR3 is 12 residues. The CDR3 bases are TGCAGCGTTTCACAGGGATCCTACGAGCAGTACTTC. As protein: CSVSQGSYEQYF.

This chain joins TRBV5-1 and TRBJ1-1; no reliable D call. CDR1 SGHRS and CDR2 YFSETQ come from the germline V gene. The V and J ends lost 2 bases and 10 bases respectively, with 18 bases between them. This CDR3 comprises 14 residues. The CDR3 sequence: CASSLEDGDIRAFF. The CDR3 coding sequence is TGCGCCAGCAGCTTAGAGGACGGGGATATCCGAGCTTTCTTT.

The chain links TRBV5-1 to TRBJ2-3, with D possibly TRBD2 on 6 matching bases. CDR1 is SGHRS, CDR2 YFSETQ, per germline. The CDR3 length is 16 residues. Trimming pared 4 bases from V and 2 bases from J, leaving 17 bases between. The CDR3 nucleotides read TGCGCCAGCAGCCCGCCCCTTAGCGGAGCCACAGATACGCAGTATTTT. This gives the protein CASSPPLSGATDTQYF.

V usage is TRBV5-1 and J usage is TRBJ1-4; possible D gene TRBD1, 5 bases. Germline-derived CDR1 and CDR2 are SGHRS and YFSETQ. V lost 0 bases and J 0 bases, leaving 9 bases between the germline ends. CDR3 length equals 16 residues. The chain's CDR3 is CASSLGRVATNEKLFF. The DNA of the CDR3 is TGCGCCAGCAGCTTGGGCAGGGTAGCAACTAATGAAAAACTGTTTTTT.

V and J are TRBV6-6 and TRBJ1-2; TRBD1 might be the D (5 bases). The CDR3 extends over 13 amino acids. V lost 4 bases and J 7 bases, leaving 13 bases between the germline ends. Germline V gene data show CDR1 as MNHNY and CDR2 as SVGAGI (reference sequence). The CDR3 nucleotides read TGTGCCAGCAGTTCGGGGACGTATGGTGGCTACACCTTC. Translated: CASSSGTYGGYTF.

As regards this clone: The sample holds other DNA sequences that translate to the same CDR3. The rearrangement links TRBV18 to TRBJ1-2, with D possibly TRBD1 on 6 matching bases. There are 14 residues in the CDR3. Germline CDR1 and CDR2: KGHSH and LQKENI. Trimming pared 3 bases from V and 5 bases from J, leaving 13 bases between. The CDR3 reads CASSPVQGSYGYTF. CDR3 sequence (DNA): TGTGCCAGCTCACCTGTCCAGGGGAGTTATGGCTACACCTTC.

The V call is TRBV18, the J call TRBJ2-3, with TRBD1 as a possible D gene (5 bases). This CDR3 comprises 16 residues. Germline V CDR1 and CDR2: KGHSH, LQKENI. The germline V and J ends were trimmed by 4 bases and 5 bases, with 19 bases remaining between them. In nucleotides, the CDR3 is TGTGCCAGCTCACGTAACCAGGGAAGGGGCGGAGATACGCAGTATTTT. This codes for CASSRNQGRGGDTQYF.

CDR3: CASSSDSYNSPLHF. The CDR3, as DNA: TGTGCCAGCAGTTCTGACAGTTACAATTCACCCCTCCACTTT. The chain couples TRBV28 to TRBJ1-6; possibly TRBD1 for D (5 bases). The germline V and J ends were trimmed by 4 bases and 7 bases, with 11 bases remaining between them. Looked up from germline, CDR1 is MDHEN and CDR2 is SYDVKM. CDR3 length: 14 amino acids.

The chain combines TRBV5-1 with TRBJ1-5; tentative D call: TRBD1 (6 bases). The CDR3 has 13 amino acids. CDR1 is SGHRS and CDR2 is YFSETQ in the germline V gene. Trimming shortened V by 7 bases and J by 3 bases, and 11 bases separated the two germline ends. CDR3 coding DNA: TGCGCCAGCGCAGGGGACATCAATCAGCCCCAGCATTTT. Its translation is CASAGDINQPQHF.

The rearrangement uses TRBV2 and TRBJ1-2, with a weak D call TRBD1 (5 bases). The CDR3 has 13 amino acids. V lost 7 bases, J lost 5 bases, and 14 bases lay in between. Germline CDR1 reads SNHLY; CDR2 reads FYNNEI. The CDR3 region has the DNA TGTGCCAGCACCTCAGACAGTGATTATGGCTACACCTTC. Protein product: CASTSDSDYGYTF.

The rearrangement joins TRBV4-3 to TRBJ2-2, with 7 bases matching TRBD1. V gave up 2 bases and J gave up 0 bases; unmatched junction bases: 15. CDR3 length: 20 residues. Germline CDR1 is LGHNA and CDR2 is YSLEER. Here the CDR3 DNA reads TGCGCCAGCAGCCAACCGCTCACAACCACAGGGGCCCCGAACACCGGGGAGCTGTTTTTT. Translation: CASSQPLTTTGAPNTGELFF.

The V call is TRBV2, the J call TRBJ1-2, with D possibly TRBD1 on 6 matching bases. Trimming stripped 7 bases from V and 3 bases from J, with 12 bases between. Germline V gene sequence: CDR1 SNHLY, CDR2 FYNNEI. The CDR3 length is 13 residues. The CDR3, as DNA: TGTGCCAGCAAAAGGAGGACAGACTATGGCTACACCTTC. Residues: CASKRRTDYGYTF.

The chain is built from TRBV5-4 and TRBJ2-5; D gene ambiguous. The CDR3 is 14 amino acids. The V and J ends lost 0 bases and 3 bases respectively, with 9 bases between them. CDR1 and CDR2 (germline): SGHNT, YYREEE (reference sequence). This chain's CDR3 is CASSLEDLEETQYF. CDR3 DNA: TGTGCCAGCAGCTTGGAAGATTTGGAAGAGACCCAGTACTTC.

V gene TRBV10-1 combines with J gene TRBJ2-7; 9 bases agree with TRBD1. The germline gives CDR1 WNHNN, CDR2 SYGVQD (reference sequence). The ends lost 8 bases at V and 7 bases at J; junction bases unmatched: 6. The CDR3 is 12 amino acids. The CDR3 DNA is TGCGCCAGCGGGGACAGGGTTGGTGAGCAGTACTTC. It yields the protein CASGDRVGEQYF.

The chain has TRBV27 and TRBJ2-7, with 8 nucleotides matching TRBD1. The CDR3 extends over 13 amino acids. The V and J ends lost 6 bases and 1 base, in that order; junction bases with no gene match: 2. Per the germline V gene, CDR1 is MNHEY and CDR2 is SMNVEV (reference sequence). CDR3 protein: CASRRTGSYEQYF. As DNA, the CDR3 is TGTGCCAGCAGGAGGACAGGGTCCTACGAGCAGTACTTC.

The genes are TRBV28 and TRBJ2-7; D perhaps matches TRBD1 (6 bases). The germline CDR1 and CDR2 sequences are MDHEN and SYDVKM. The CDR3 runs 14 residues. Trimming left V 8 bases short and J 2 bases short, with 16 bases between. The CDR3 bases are TGTGCCAGCTACTCGGCAGGGGCACCCTACGAGCAGTACTTC. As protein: CASYSAGAPYEQYF.